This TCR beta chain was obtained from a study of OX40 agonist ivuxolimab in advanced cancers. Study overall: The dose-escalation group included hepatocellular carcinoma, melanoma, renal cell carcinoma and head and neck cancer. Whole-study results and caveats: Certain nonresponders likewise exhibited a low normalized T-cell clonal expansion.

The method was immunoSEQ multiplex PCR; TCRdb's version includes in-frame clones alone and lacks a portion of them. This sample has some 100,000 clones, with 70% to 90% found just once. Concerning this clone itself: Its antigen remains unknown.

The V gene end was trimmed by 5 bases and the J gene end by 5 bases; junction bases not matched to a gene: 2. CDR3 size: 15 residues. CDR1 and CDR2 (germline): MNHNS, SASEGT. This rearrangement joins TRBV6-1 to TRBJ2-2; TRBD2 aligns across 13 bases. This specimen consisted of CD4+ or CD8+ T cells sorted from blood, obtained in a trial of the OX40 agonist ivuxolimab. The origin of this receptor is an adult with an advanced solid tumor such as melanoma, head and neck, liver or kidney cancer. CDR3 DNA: TGTGCCAGCAGTCAGGGACTAGCGGGGACCGGGGAGCTGTTTTTT. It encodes CASSQGLAGTGELFF.